Following are 20 T cell receptor beta chains from one sample sequenced in a study of blood T cell repertoires in COVID-19 (dated by TCRdb to the early 2020s). Receptor libraries were prepared by the immunoSEQ multiplex PCR assay. TCRdb retrieved this table from immuneACCESS and kept in-frame rearrangements only. Not all clones are present; in checked studies, unresolved V genes account for under half, and no reason is known for the remainder. This sample lists 360,000 or so clones; roughly nine tenths were detected once. The ten most abundant clones make up roughly 4% of the sample. Sequences were obtained from peripheral blood. The receptor source for this set is a woman in her fifties or sixties with COVID-19, enrolled during active disease.

The chain carries TRBV9 and TRBJ1-2, with D possibly being TRBD1 (5 bases). The germline gives CDR1 SGDLS, CDR2 YYNGEE. The CDR3 length is 15 residues. The germline V and J ends were trimmed by 4 bases and 4 bases, with 17 bases remaining between them. The CDR3 coding sequence is TGTGCCAGCAGCTCGTACCCCAGGGATAGCTATGGCTACACCTTC. Amino acid sequence: CASSSYPRDSYGYTF.

This clone was seen more than once but under ten times. In DNA form, the CDR3 reads TGTGCCTGGAGGTCTGGGGGACAGGGGAATTCACCCCTCCACTTT. Its protein product is CAWRSGGQGNSPLHF. V usage is TRBV30 and J usage is TRBJ1-6; 10 bases line up with TRBD1. Germline values: CDR1 GTSNPN, CDR2 SVGIG (reference sequence). The trim removed 3 bases at V and 7 bases at J, leaving 6 bases unmatched. The CDR3 extends over 15 amino acids.

The gene calls are TRBV6-5 and TRBJ1-4, with a possible D match to TRBD1 (5 bases). The germline V and J ends were trimmed by 6 bases and 2 bases, with 10 bases remaining between them. The CDR3 contains 14 residues. Germline CDR1 MNHEY, CDR2 SVGAGI. Here the CDR3 reads CASRTGLTNEKLFF. CDR3 sequence (DNA): TGTGCCAGCAGGACGGGACTGACTAATGAAAAACTGTTTTTT.

The chain couples TRBV19 to TRBJ1-2, with D unresolved. The CDR3 covers 14 residues. Trimming took 1 base from V and 2 from J, leaving 8 bases between them. Germline V gene lookup returns CDR1 LNHDA and CDR2 SQIVND (reference sequence). The CDR3 coding sequence is TGTGCCAGTAGTATAGCCCCTACCAACTATGGCTACACCTTC. It yields the protein CASSIAPTNYGYTF.

The chain uses TRBV5-1 and TRBJ2-7; 8 nucleotides align to TRBD1. In germline, CDR1 is SGHRS, CDR2 YFSETQ. J was trimmed by 2 bases and V by 0 bases; bases with no gene match: 1. CDR3 length equals 14 residues. This CDR3 is CASSLETGAYEQYF. The CDR3 DNA reads TGCGCCAGCAGCTTGGAGACAGGGGCCTACGAGCAGTACTTC.

This clone has just one count. J is TRBJ1-1 and V is TRBV7-2; D is possibly TRBD1 (5 bases). With 7 bases removed from V and 1 base from J, the gap between germline ends came to 22 bases. The germline gives CDR1 SGHTA, CDR2 FQGNSA. The CDR3 is 17 residues long. Here the CDR3 reads CASTPSGYRPGNTEAFF. The CDR3 DNA sequence: TGTGCCAGCACCCCATCAGGATACAGGCCAGGGAACACTGAAGCTTTCTTT.

The V call is TRBV12-3 or TRBV12-4, the J call TRBJ1-1; possibly TRBD1 for D (5 bases). CDR3 size: 11 residues. Trimming removed 6 bases at V and 8 bases at J, with 10 bases between. The CDR3 DNA is TGTGCCAGCAGGAACCAGGGCGAAGCTTTCTTT. This translates into CASRNQGEAFF.

The chain carries TRBV5-1 and TRBJ1-2, with TRBD1 matching 10 bases. Germline V gene data show CDR1 as SGHRS and CDR2 as YFSETQ. CDR3 length: 15 amino acids. V lost 4 bases to trimming and J lost 6 bases; unmatched junction nucleotides: 9. The CDR3 loop reads CASSLTSGTGDGYTF. The CDR3 region has the DNA TGCGCCAGCAGCCTGACCTCCGGGACAGGGGATGGCTACACCTTC.

The gene calls are TRBV19 and TRBJ1-1; D is possibly TRBD1 (6 bases). CDR1 is LNHDA and CDR2 is SQIVND in the germline V gene (reference sequence). Trimming removed 4 bases from V and 0 bases from J, with 12 bases in between. The CDR3 extends over 15 amino acids. In DNA form, the CDR3 reads TGTGCCAGTAGTACCGGGGACATTATGAACACTGAAGCTTTCTTT. Protein product: CASSTGDIMNTEAFF.

The rearrangement links TRBV27 to TRBJ1-1; D possibly corresponds to TRBD1 (6 bases). Germline V gene lookup returns CDR1 MNHEY and CDR2 SMNVEV (reference sequence). This CDR3 has 15 amino acids. V lost 6 bases, J lost 4 bases, and 18 bases lay in between. The CDR3 nucleotides are TGTGCCAGCAGGGAGATGCGGGGGCTCGGCACTGAAGCTTTCTTT. It translates to CASREMRGLGTEAFF.

The rearrangement links TRBV28 to TRBJ2-1; 7 bases fit TRBD1. CDR1 MDHEN and CDR2 SYDVKM come from the germline V gene. The V gene end was trimmed by 7 bases and the J gene end by 7 bases; junction bases not matched to a gene: 7. The CDR3 sequence is 13 residues long. Here the CDR3 reads CASTLDRVNEQFF. The CDR3 DNA sequence: TGTGCCAGCACCCTTGACAGGGTGAATGAGCAGTTCTTC. The whole variable domain, remainder taken from reference TRBV28 and TRBJ2-1, is DVKVTQSSRYLVKRTGEKVFLECVQDMDHENMFWYRQDPGLGLRLIYFSYDVKMKEKGDIPEGYSVSREKKERFSLILESASTNQTSMYLCASTLDRVNEQFFGPGTRLTVL.

V and J are TRBV11-2 and TRBJ1-2; possibly TRBD1 for D (5 bases). The CDR3 length is 14 residues. Germline V gene lookup returns CDR1 SGHAT and CDR2 FQNNGV. V lost 5 bases to trimming and J lost 7 bases, with 17 bases between them. The CDR3 DNA sequence: TGTGCCAGCAGCCCCCGGTTAGGGGATGGTGGCTACACCTTC. Translated, it gives CASSPRLGDGGYTF.

V is TRBV6-5 and J is TRBJ1-2; D remains unclear. Germline CDR1 MNHEY, CDR2 SVGAGI. Trimming removed 0 bases from V and 7 bases from J, with 18 bases in between. CDR3 length: 16 residues. CDR3 protein: CASSYSIRRAPSGYTF. The CDR3 region has the DNA TGTGCCAGCAGTTACTCGATCCGGAGGGCCCCAAGTGGCTACACCTTC.

The chain combines TRBV18 with TRBJ1-2, with 10 bases identical to TRBD1. J lost 5 bases, V lost 6 bases, and 6 bases had no gene match. The CDR3 sequence is 14 residues long. Germline CDR1 and CDR2: KGHSH and LQKENI. The CDR3 DNA is TGTGCCAGCTCCCGCACGGGACAGGGGTATGGCTACACCTTC. Amino acids: CASSRTGQGYGYTF.

The chain recombines TRBV28 with TRBJ1-1; 8 nucleotides align to TRBD1. The CDR3 runs to 15 residues. Per the germline V gene, CDR1 is MDHEN and CDR2 is SYDVKM. V dropped 4 bases and J dropped 4; count of bases not matched to a gene: 8. In nucleotides, the CDR3 is TGTGCCAGCAGTTCCCCGGGACAGGTGGGCACTGAAGCTTTCTTT. Translation: CASSSPGQVGTEAFF.

This clone was counted once. The chain links TRBV7-3 to TRBJ1-1; 7 bases are shared with TRBD1. The CDR3 covers 15 residues. Unmatched junction bases numbered 6, after V lost 2 bases and J lost 3 bases. Germline V CDR1 and CDR2: SGHTA, FQGTGA. As DNA, the CDR3 is TGTGCCAGCAGCTTATCGGGTGACAGGGACACTGAAGCTTTCTTT. Amino acids: CASSLSGDRDTEAFF. Together with reference TRBV7-3 and TRBJ1-1, the CDR3 gives the full variable domain: GAGVSQTPSNKVTEKGKYVELRCDPISGHTALYWYRQSLGQGPEFLIYFQGTGAADDSGLPNDRFFAVRPEGSVSTLKIQRTERGDSAVYLCASSLSGDRDTEAFFGQGTRLTVV.

In regard to this clone: This sample also contains other DNA sequences that code for the same CDR3. The rearrangement uses TRBV18 and TRBJ2-3; maybe TRBD1 (5 bases). This CDR3 has 13 amino acids. Looked up from germline, CDR1 is KGHSH and CDR2 is LQKENI. V gave up 2 bases and J gave up 3 bases, with 6 bases separating them. The CDR3: CASSPRTTDTQYF. For the CDR3, the DNA is TGTGCCAGCTCACCAAGGACAACAGATACGCAGTATTTT. Drawing the rest from reference TRBV18 and TRBJ2-3, the complete variable domain is NAGVMQNPRHLVRRRGQEARLRCSPMKGHSHVYWYRQLPEEGLKFMVYLQKENIIDESGMPKERFSAEFPKEGPSILRIQQVVRGDSAAYFCASSPRTTDTQYFGPGTRLTVL.

This rearrangement joins TRBV5-1 to TRBJ2-5; the match to TRBD1 covers 8 bases. Trimming took 3 bases from V and 5 from J; bases not matched to a gene: 9. This CDR3 region has 15 residues. Germline CDR1 is SGHRS and CDR2 is YFSETQ. The CDR3 reads CASSSRTGGDETQYF. CDR3 nucleotide sequence: TGCGCCAGCAGCTCACGCACAGGGGGAGATGAGACCCAGTACTTC. Full variable domain (remainder filled in from reference TRBV5-1 and TRBJ2-5): KAGVTQTPRYLIKTRGQQVTLSCSPISGHRSVSWYQQTPGQGLQFLFEYFSETQRNKGNFPGRFSGRQFSNSRSEMNVSTLELGDSALYLCASSSRTGGDETQYFGPGTRLLVL.

V usage is TRBV28 and J usage is TRBJ1-1, with D possibly TRBD1 on 5 matching bases. The CDR3 loop spans 14 amino acids. From germline, CDR1 is MDHEN and CDR2 SYDVKM. Trimming shortened V by 2 bases and J by 4 bases, and 11 bases separated the two germline ends. CDR3 DNA sequence: TGTGCCAGCAGTTTAGGCGCAGGGTCCACTGAAGCTTTCTTT. Its translation is CASSLGAGSTEAFF.

The chain employs TRBV27 and TRBJ2-1; 7 nucleotides line up with TRBD2. Germline V CDR1 and CDR2: MNHEY, SMNVEV (reference sequence). The CDR3 is 16 amino acids. After removal of 6 bases from V and 8 bases from J, the junction contained 16 bases not matched to a gene. Here the CDR3 DNA reads TGTGCCAGCAGGAATTCCGGGACTACCCTCTTCTATGAGCAGTTCTTC. Translated, it gives CASRNSGTTLFYEQFF.